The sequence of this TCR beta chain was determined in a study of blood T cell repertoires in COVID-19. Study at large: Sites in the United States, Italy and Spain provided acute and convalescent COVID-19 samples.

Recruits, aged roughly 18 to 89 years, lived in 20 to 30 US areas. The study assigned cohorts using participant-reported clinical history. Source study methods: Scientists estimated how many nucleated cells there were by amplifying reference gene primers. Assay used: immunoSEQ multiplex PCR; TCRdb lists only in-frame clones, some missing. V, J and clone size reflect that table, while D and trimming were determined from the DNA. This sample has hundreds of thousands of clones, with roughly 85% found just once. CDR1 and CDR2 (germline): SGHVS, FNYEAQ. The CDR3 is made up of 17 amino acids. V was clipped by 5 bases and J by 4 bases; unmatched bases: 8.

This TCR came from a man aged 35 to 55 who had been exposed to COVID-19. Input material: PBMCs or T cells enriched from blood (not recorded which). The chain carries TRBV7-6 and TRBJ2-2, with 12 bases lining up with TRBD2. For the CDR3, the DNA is TGTGCCAGCAGCCCGACTAGCGGGAGTCTCCGCACCGGGGAGCTGTTTTTT. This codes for CASSPTSGSLRTGELFF.